This is a list of T cell receptor beta chains from one sample in a study of blood T cell repertoires in COVID-19. Some clones are missing from TCRdb's copy, which holds only in-frame ones; the method was immunoSEQ multiplex PCR. The data hold about 280,000 clones, with 70% to 90% observed a single time. Source material: peripheral blood. Every receptor here comes from a woman between 65 and 79 years old with acute or convalescent COVID-19. CDR3s include the opening cysteine and the closing phenylalanine or tryptophan. The D gene is left open where the match is weak. Clone size is stated in some rows and not others, as once, few, many or a class when expanded.

abundance	d_gene	j_gene	v_gene	CDR3aa	CDR3nt
.	TRBD1	TRBJ1-1	TRBV10-3	CAIKGTERNTEAFF	TGTGCCATCAAAGGGACAGAAAGGAACACTGAAGCTTTCTTT
.	TRBD2	TRBJ2-5	TRBV2	CASSPGGLETQYF	TGTGCCAGCAGTCCGGGGGGGTTGGAGACCCAGTACTTC
once	.	TRBJ1-3	TRBV2	CASSRGSGNTIYF	TGTGCCAGCAGCAGAGGCTCTGGAAACACCATATATTTT
.	.	TRBJ1-4	TRBV5-1	CASSLGPREYYGVANEKLFF	TGCGCCAGCAGCTTGGGACCGAGGGAGTATTATGGCGTGGCTAATGAAAAACTGTTTTTT
.	.	TRBJ2-1	TRBV23-1	CASPPITGISYNEQFF	TGCGCCAGCCCTCCCATAACAGGTATCTCCTACAATGAGCAGTTCTTC
.	TRBD2	TRBJ2-5	TRBV9	CASSVNSGGRETQYF	TGTGCCAGCAGCGTAAACAGCGGGGGGCGAGAGACCCAGTACTTC
.	.	TRBJ2-7	TRBV29-1	CSATGFGGLREQYF	TGCAGCGCTACAGGCTTCGGGGGACTTAGGGAGCAGTACTTC
.	TRBD2	TRBJ2-5	TRBV7-2	CASSPLLAGDQETQYF	TGTGCCAGCAGCCCTCTCTTAGCGGGGGACCAGGAGACCCAGTACTTC
.	TRBD1	TRBJ1-2	TRBV19	CASSTPGQGIYGYTF	TGTGCCAGTAGTACGCCGGGACAGGGCATCTATGGCTACACCTTC
once	TRBD2	TRBJ2-2	TRBV15	CATSGGLAGLQTGELFF	TGTGCCACCAGCGGGGGACTAGCGGGACTGCAAACCGGGGAGCTGTTTTTT